This entry lists 15 T cell receptor beta chains sequenced from one sample in a study of cytomegalovirus exposure and HLA in healthy donors. Primers for the PCR totalled 60 Vbeta and 13 Jbeta. Some clones are missing from TCRdb's copy, which holds only in-frame ones; the method was immunoSEQ multiplex PCR. The sample shows some 99,000 clones, 60% to 75% of them seen only once. Sequenced sample: PBMCs. These receptors all stem from a female donor in good health and CMV-seronegative.

The CDR3 sequence: CAWSVVQGGQPQHF. As DNA, the CDR3 is TGTGCCTGGAGTGTAGTCCAGGGTGGGCAGCCCCAGCATTTT. The J gene is TRBJ1-5, the V gene TRBV30, with D tentatively TRBD1 (5 bases). This CDR3 has 14 amino acids. Trimming took off 0 bases at V and 7 bases at J, with 13 bases between the two ends. Per the germline V gene, CDR1 is GTSNPN and CDR2 is SVGIG (reference sequence).

This clone showed up just a few times. The V and J genes are TRBV7-6 and TRBJ2-1; 14 bases agree with TRBD2. CDR1 is SGHVS, CDR2 FNYEAQ, per germline. The trim removed 1 base at V and 8 bases at J, leaving 4 bases unmatched. This CDR3 spans 16 amino acids. Written as DNA, the CDR3 is TGTGCCAGCAGCTTAGGGACTAGCGGGAGGATGGATGAGCAGTTCTTC. Its protein is CASSLGTSGRMDEQFF.

This clone was seen a handful of times. This chain joins TRBV29-1 and TRBJ1-1; D is possibly TRBD1 (5 bases). This CDR3 contains 10 residues. Germline CDR1 reads SQVTM; CDR2 reads ANQGSEA. The V and J ends lost 6 bases and 7 bases respectively, with 9 bases between them. CDR3 amino acids: CSVLDSEAFF. The CDR3 DNA reads as TGCAGCGTCCTCGACAGTGAAGCTTTCTTT.

The chain couples TRBV27 to TRBJ2-7; 8 positions match TRBD2. Germline values: CDR1 MNHEY, CDR2 SMNVEV (reference sequence). V trimming: 9 bases; J trimming: 0 bases; junction bases outside the gene matches: 7. This CDR3 comprises 14 residues. The CDR3 DNA reads as TGTGCCAGACTATTAGCGGGAAGCTCCTACGAGCAGTACTTC. Residues: CARLLAGSSYEQYF.

The chain employs TRBV28 and TRBJ1-1; weak D call: TRBD1 (5 bases). Germline V gives CDR1 MDHEN, CDR2 SYDVKM. The CDR3 spans 15 residues. V shed 5 bases and J shed 4 bases, with 17 bases lying between them. Here the CDR3 DNA reads TGTGCCAGCAGTCCCCTTGGGGGACTTGGCACTGAAGCTTTCTTT. It translates to CASSPLGGLGTEAFF.

This chain joins TRBV9 and TRBJ2-3; a weak D match, TRBD2 (6 bases). This CDR3 spans 16 amino acids. In germline, CDR1 is SGDLS, CDR2 YYNGEE. Deletions cut 0 bases from V and 3 bases from J, with 14 bases between. The CDR3 nucleotides are TGTGCCAGCAGCGTAGGTTTGACTAGTAGTACAGATACGCAGTATTTT. Its protein product is CASSVGLTSSTDTQYF.

This clone was observed a handful of times. The V gene is TRBV7-9, the J gene TRBJ2-2; 8 bases agree with TRBD1. CDR1 and CDR2 (germline): SEHNR, FQNEAQ (reference sequence). The CDR3 is 16 amino acids. With V trimmed by 5 bases and J by 3 bases, 8 bases remained unmatched. This chain's CDR3 is CASSPRGQGYTGELFF. In DNA, the CDR3 is TGTGCCAGCAGCCCCCGAGGACAGGGTTACACCGGGGAGCTGTTTTTT.

CDR3 loop: CASSQDSGVAFF. DNA of the CDR3: TGTGCCAGCAGCCAAGATTCAGGGGTAGCTTTCTTT. The chain couples TRBV4-2 to TRBJ1-1, with D perhaps matching TRBD1 (6 bases). Looked up from germline, CDR1 is LGHNA and CDR2 is YNFKEQ. CDR3 size: 12 residues. V was shortened by 0 bases and J by 10 bases, with 9 bases between the two germline ends.

This clone was picked up a small number of times. The rearrangement links TRBV6-5 to TRBJ1-6; maybe TRBD1 (5 bases). Trimming shortened V by 7 bases and J by 9 bases, and 13 bases separated the two germline ends. This CDR3 is 13 amino acids long. From germline, CDR1 is MNHEY and CDR2 SVGAGI. The CDR3: CASKIRDISPLHF. The CDR3 coding sequence is TGTGCCAGCAAGATCAGGGATATTTCACCCCTCCACTTT.

The chain uses TRBV6-4 and TRBJ2-1; 7 bases fit TRBD2. The V segment lost 0 bases and the J segment 8 bases; nucleotides outside the gene matches: 4. The CDR3 loop spans 14 amino acids. The germline CDR1 and CDR2 sequences are MRHNA and SNTAGT. The CDR3 spells CASSDSSGGDEQFF. The CDR3 DNA reads as TGTGCCAGCAGTGACTCGAGTGGGGGGGATGAGCAGTTCTTC.

The V call is TRBV6-6, the J call TRBJ1-1; maybe TRBD1 (5 bases). CDR1 and CDR2 (germline): MNHNY, SVGAGI (reference sequence). This CDR3 region has 16 residues. Trimming took 2 bases from V and 1 from J, leaving 14 bases between them. DNA for the CDR3: TGTGCCAGCAGTTACCCCCAAGGGGTAGGGAACACTGAAGCTTTCTTT. As protein: CASSYPQGVGNTEAFF.

The V gene is TRBV28, the J gene TRBJ1-2, with a tentative D call TRBD1 (6 bases). Germline-derived CDR1 and CDR2 are MDHEN and SYDVKM. Trimming left V 4 bases short and J 4 bases short, with 13 bases between. The CDR3 runs 14 residues. The CDR3 loop reads CASSSQTGRYGYTF. The CDR3 region has the DNA TGTGCCAGCAGTTCCCAGACAGGACGCTATGGCTACACCTTC.

The gene calls are TRBV5-1 and TRBJ1-1, with 8 bases fitting TRBD1. The CDR3 covers 15 residues. Trimming took 4 bases from V and 4 from J; bases not matched to a gene: 9. CDR1 is SGHRS and CDR2 is YFSETQ in the germline V gene. Here the CDR3 reads CASSPRTGTITEAFF. In DNA form, the CDR3 reads TGCGCCAGCAGCCCCCGGACAGGGACGATCACTGAAGCTTTCTTT.

This clone has only a few counts. This chain joins TRBV11-3 and TRBJ1-1, with TRBD1 identical over 7 bases. Germline V CDR1 and CDR2: SGHNT, YENEEA. Trimming took 5 bases from V and 6 from J; bases not matched to a gene: 12. The CDR3 sequence is 15 residues long. DNA of the CDR3: TGTGCCAGCAGCCTCACCTACCCGACAGGGTCTGAAGCTTTCTTT. It yields the protein CASSLTYPTGSEAFF.

The chain combines TRBV5-4 with TRBJ2-7, with D tentatively TRBD2 (7 bases). V was shortened by 1 base and J by 2 bases, with 10 bases between the two germline ends. CDR1 is SGHNT, CDR2 YYREEE, per germline (reference sequence). The CDR3 runs 14 residues. This CDR3 reads CASSLRGGAYEQYF. DNA of the CDR3: TGTGCCAGCAGCTTGAGGGGGGGGGCCTACGAGCAGTACTTC.